The 20 T cell receptor beta chains presented below share a single source sample, sequenced in a study of blood T cell repertoires in COVID-19. TCRdb's copy holds only in-frame clones and misses some; the assay was immunoSEQ multiplex PCR. The sample has tens of thousands of clones, 81% seen once; the top ten hold about 23%. Material: peripheral blood. These receptors were collected from a man older than 75 with active or convalescent COVID-19.

The chain carries TRBV19 and TRBJ2-3; D call uncertain. Looked up from germline, CDR1 is LNHDA and CDR2 is SQIVND (reference sequence). V lost 5 bases and J lost 3, with 6 bases in between. The CDR3 is 12 amino acids. CDR3 DNA sequence: TGTGCCAGTAGTCCTCGGACAGATACGCAGTATTTT. Translated: CASSPRTDTQYF.

The chain employs TRBV4-1 and TRBJ1-2; possible D gene TRBD1, 6 bases. V lost 1 base and J lost 4, with 19 bases in between. The CDR3 runs 17 residues. Per germline, CDR1 MGHRA and CDR2 YSYEKL. CDR3 sequence: CASSQVVTGSSGYGYTF. CDR3 in DNA: TGCGCCAGCAGCCAAGTGGTTACAGGGTCCTCAGGCTATGGCTACACCTTC.

This chain joins TRBV10-1 and TRBJ2-7, with D tentatively TRBD1 (6 bases). This CDR3 has 14 residues. Germline V gene sequence: CDR1 WNHNN, CDR2 SYGVQD (reference sequence). Trimming removed 0 bases at V and 2 bases at J, with 8 bases between. The CDR3: CASSESGHPYEQYF. In nucleotides, the CDR3 is TGCGCCAGCAGTGAGTCGGGACATCCCTACGAGCAGTACTTC.

The chain couples TRBV7-2 to TRBJ1-5; D is unresolved. The CDR3 runs to 14 residues. The V and J ends lost 5 bases and 6 bases respectively, with 14 bases between them. CDR1 is SGHTA and CDR2 is FQGNSA in the germline V gene. CDR3 DNA sequence: TGTGCCAGCAGCCCCCGCGCGGGGATTCAGCCCCAGCATTTT. Amino acids: CASSPRAGIQPQHF.

The chain couples TRBV3-1 (or the pseudogene TRBV3-2) to TRBJ2-3; D call uncertain. Germline assignment: CDR1 LGHDT and CDR2 YNNKEL (reference sequence). This CDR3 spans 16 amino acids. Between the trimmed V and J ends, which lost 0 bases and 2 bases, there was a span of 12 bases. CDR3 nucleotide sequence: TGTGCCAGCAGCCAAGATTTCGAACAGCACACAGATACGCAGTATTTT. It codes for CASSQDFEQHTDTQYF.

This chain joins TRBV6-1 and TRBJ2-3; 7 bases are a match to TRBD1. Germline V gene lookup returns CDR1 MNHNS and CDR2 SASEGT. V lost 6 bases to trimming and J lost 0 bases; unmatched junction nucleotides: 6. The CDR3 extends over 15 amino acids. Written as DNA, the CDR3 is TGTGCCAGCAGCAGGGACAGCCCTAGCACAGATACGCAGTATTTT. Encoded protein: CASSRDSPSTDTQYF.

This chain links TRBV5-1 with TRBJ1-5; 8 bases match TRBD1. V gave up 4 bases and J gave up 5 bases; unmatched junction bases: 5. This CDR3 is built from 14 residues. The germline CDR1 and CDR2 sequences are SGHRS and YFSETQ. The CDR3 region is CASSPGQVDQPQHF. Written as DNA, the CDR3 is TGCGCCAGCAGCCCGGGACAGGTAGATCAGCCCCAGCATTTT.

This clone was counted once. The chain carries TRBV5-6 and TRBJ1-3, with a possible D match to TRBD1 (5 bases). CDR3 length equals 16 residues. Trimming shortened V by 2 bases and J by 0 bases, and 12 bases separated the two germline ends. CDR1 is SGHDT, CDR2 YYEEEE, per germline. CDR3 protein: CASSFWGSTSGNTIYF. As DNA, the CDR3 is TGTGCCAGCAGCTTTTGGGGCTCAACCTCTGGAAACACCATATATTTT.

The chain couples TRBV29-1 to TRBJ2-1; 13 bases match TRBD2. J gave up 15 bases and V 4 bases, and 9 bases lay outside the gene matches. The CDR3 is 13 amino acids. CDR1 is SQVTM, CDR2 ANQGSEA, per germline. The CDR3 sequence is CSVVPTSGGAPFF. DNA of the CDR3: TGCAGCGTTGTCCCTACTAGCGGGGGGGCGCCGTTCTTC.

The CDR3 sequence: CASSKGQESAQYF. DNA for the CDR3: TGTGCCAGCAGTAAGGGACAGGAGTCGGCCCAGTACTTC. The V call is TRBV6-2 or TRBV6-3, the J call TRBJ2-5, with 8 bases aligning to TRBD1. CDR3 length: 13 amino acids. Germline V gene data show CDR1 as MNHEY and CDR2 as SVGEGT. After removal of 5 bases from V and 9 bases from J, the junction contained 8 bases not matched to a gene.

V usage is TRBV6-5 and J usage is TRBJ1-2; D gene uncertain. The CDR3 runs to 13 residues. Trimming left V 7 bases short and J 13 bases short, with 22 bases between. Germline V gene data show CDR1 as MNHEY and CDR2 as SVGAGI. CDR3 in DNA: TGTGCCAGCACTAGTGTAACTAGCTCAGGCCGCACCTTC. Translation: CASTSVTSSGRTF.

This clone showed up just once. The chain links TRBV5-1 to TRBJ2-1, with D possibly matching TRBD2 (5 bases). From germline, CDR1 is SGHRS and CDR2 YFSETQ. V gave up 5 bases and J gave up 5 bases, with 14 bases separating them. The CDR3 runs 14 residues. The CDR3 coding sequence is TGCGCCAGCAGGGTTGGTTCGGGGAACAATGAGCAGTTCTTC. Translated: CASRVGSGNNEQFF.

The CDR3 nucleotides are TGTGCCATCAGACCCGGGGGGATGGCCTACGAGCAGTACTTC. Translation gives CAIRPGGMAYEQYF. The rearrangement links TRBV10-3 to TRBJ2-7, with 7 bases lining up with TRBD2. The V and J ends lost 6 bases and 2 bases, in that order; junction bases with no gene match: 7. The CDR3 extends over 14 amino acids. Germline values: CDR1 ENHRY, CDR2 SYGVKD.

The chain couples TRBV13 to TRBJ2-1, with 14 bases aligning to TRBD2. With 2 bases clipped from V and 8 bases from J, the junction kept 14 bases outside the gene matches. The CDR3 runs to 19 residues. Germline CDR1 is PRHDT and CDR2 is FYEKMQ (reference sequence). The CDR3 DNA sequence: TGTGCCAGCAGCTTATACTACCAGGTGGGACTAGCGGGGGTCGATGAGCAGTTCTTC. Translated: CASSLYYQVGLAGVDEQFF.

The rearrangement joins TRBV18 to TRBJ2-3; D uncertain. Trimming removed 6 bases from V and 0 bases from J, with 10 bases in between. Germline V lookup: CDR1 KGHSH, CDR2 LQKENI. The CDR3 length is 14 residues. Written as DNA, the CDR3 is TGTGCCAGCTCGCCTCGGCGGAGCACAGATACGCAGTATTTT. As protein: CASSPRRSTDTQYF.

This chain joins TRBV4-1 and TRBJ2-1; 11 nucleotides agree with TRBD2. Germline V gives CDR1 MGHRA, CDR2 YSYEKL. J gave up 0 bases and V 3 bases, and 7 bases lay outside the gene matches. CDR3 length: 18 residues. CDR3 region: CASSHPSGGTSSYNEQFF. Here the CDR3 DNA reads TGCGCCAGCAGCCATCCTAGCGGGGGGACAAGCTCCTACAATGAGCAGTTCTTC.

The chain carries TRBV6-5 and TRBJ2-7; 10 nucleotides agree with TRBD1. The CDR3 covers 15 residues. V lost 6 bases and J lost 3; bases outside the gene matches: 8. Germline V gives CDR1 MNHEY, CDR2 SVGAGI. The CDR3 loop is CASSRDRDRGYEQYF. DNA for the CDR3: TGTGCCAGCAGCCGAGACCGGGACAGGGGCTACGAGCAGTACTTC.

This rearrangement joins TRBV27 to TRBJ2-7; perhaps TRBD1 as D (6 bases). CDR3 length: 15 amino acids. CDR1 and CDR2 (germline): MNHEY, SMNVEV (reference sequence). V lost 4 bases and J 2 bases, leaving 15 bases between the germline ends. CDR3 sequence: CASSWTVRPPYEQYF. In DNA, the CDR3 is TGTGCCAGCAGTTGGACAGTTCGTCCCCCCTACGAGCAGTACTTC.

This chain connects TRBV29-1 to TRBJ1-2; 9 positions match TRBD1. Germline lookup yields CDR1 SQVTM and CDR2 ANQGSEA. The CDR3 is 13 residues long. With V trimmed by 6 bases and J by 8 bases, 10 bases remained unmatched. This chain's CDR3 is CSVIRTGDGGYTF. The CDR3 DNA reads TGCAGCGTAATAAGGACAGGGGATGGCGGCTACACCTTC.

V gene TRBV19 combines with J gene TRBJ1-5; 7 bases map to TRBD1. CDR3 length equals 15 residues. Trimming took 6 bases from V and 3 from J; bases not matched to a gene: 8. Germline loops: CDR1 LNHDA, CDR2 SQIVND (reference sequence). CDR3 loop: CASRTMGQTNQPQHF. For the CDR3, the DNA is TGTGCCAGTAGAACTATGGGACAGACCAATCAGCCCCAGCATTTT.